This T cell receptor beta chain was retrieved from a study of human T cells and chemical hapten exposure. The sample holds many counts of this clonotype. The time point here: pre-sensitization, week 0. Treatment defined: therapeutic diphenylcyclopropenone sensitization with weekly scalp DPC. One entry per CDR3 protein, called by TCRdb with MiXCR from the RACE reads. The repertoire holds 300,000 to 450,000 distinct CDR3 sequences, with around 5% as singletons. The origin of this receptor is a young woman with alopecia areata. Some clones in this sample may be carry-over from other donors' samples. Sequencing was performed on whole blood, taken in connection with sensitization to the hapten diphenylcyclopropenone (DPC).

CDR3: CASRNLEETQYF. In nucleotides, the CDR3 is TGTGCCAGCAGAAATCTTGAAGAGACCCAGTACTTC. The J gene is TRBJ2-5, the V gene TRBV3-1; D not certain. With 6 bases removed from V and 3 bases from J, the gap between germline ends came to 8 bases. Germline values: CDR1 LGHDT, CDR2 YNNKEL (reference sequence). This CDR3 contains 12 residues.